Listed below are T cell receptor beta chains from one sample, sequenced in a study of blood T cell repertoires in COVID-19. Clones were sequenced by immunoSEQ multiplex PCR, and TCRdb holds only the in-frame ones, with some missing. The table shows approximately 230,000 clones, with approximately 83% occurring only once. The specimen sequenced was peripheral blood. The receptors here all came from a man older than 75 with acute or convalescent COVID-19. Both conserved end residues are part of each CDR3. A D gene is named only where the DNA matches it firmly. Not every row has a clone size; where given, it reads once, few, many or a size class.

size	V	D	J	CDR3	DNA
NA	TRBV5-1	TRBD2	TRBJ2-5	CASSLNRLAGPQETQYF	TGCGCCAGCAGCTTGAACCGACTAGCGGGACCTCAAGAGACCCAGTACTTC
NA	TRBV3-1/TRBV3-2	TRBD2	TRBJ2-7	CASSQGLSSYEQYF	TGTGCCAGCAGCCAGGGACTATCCTCCTACGAGCAGTACTTC
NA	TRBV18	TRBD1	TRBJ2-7	CASSPGQGEQYF	TGTGCCAGCTCACCCGGACAGGGCGAGCAGTACTTC
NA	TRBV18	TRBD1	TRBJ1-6	CASSPDRDSPLHF	TGTGCCAGCTCACCAGACAGGGACTCACCCCTCCACTTT
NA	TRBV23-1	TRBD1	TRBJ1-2	CASSQRQGHSYGYTF	TGCGCCAGCAGTCAACGACAGGGCCATAGCTATGGCTACACCTTC
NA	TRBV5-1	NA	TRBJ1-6	CASSLPQGLSNSPLHF	TGCGCCAGCAGCTTGCCACAGGGTCTCAGTAATTCACCCCTCCACTTT
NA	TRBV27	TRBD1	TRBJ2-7	CASSPWGDRGNYEQYF	TGTGCCAGCAGCCCCTGGGGGGACAGGGGGAACTACGAGCAGTACTTC
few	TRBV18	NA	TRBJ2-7	CASSPVANSPEQYF	TGTGCCAGCTCACCAGTAGCAAATTCCCCCGAGCAGTACTTC
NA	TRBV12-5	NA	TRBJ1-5	CASGLRGFGGNQPQHF	TGTGCTAGTGGTTTGAGGGGGTTTGGGGGCAATCAGCCCCAGCATTTT
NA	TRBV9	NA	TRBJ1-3	CASSPTTGTSGNTIYF	TGTGCCAGCAGCCCTACGACAGGTACCTCTGGAAACACCATATATTTT
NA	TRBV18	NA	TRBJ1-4	CASSPRLDSRNEKLFF	TGTGCCAGCTCACCAAGGCTCGACAGCCGTAATGAAAAACTGTTTTTT
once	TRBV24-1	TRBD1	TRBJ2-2	CATSAVAGGNTGELFF	TGTGCCACCAGTGCCGTCGCAGGGGGGAACACCGGGGAGCTGTTTTTT
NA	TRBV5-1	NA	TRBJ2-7	CASSLDGSSYEQYF	TGCGCCAGCAGCTTGGACGGGAGCTCCTACGAGCAGTACTTC
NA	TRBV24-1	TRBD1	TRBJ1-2	CATSDPGQGNGYTF	TGTGCCACCAGTGACCCAGGACAGGGTAATGGCTACACCTTC
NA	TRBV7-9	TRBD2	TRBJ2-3	CASLSGGSTDTQYF	TGTGCCAGCTTATCGGGGGGGTCTACAGATACGCAGTATTTT
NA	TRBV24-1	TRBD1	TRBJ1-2	CATSDSDRGGYGYTF	TGTGCCACCAGTGATTCTGACAGGGGCGGCTATGGCTACACCTTC
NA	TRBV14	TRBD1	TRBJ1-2	CASSPSPGQGRDTF	TGTGCCAGCAGCCCGTCACCGGGACAGGGGAGGGACACCTTC
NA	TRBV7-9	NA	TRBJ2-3	CASSLGAGLRADTQYF	TGTGCCAGCAGCTTAGGAGCGGGCCTGAGAGCAGATACGCAGTATTTT
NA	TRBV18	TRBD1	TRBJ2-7	CASSPGRGTAYEQYF	TGTGCCAGCTCACCGGGCAGAGGGACAGCCTACGAGCAGTACTTC
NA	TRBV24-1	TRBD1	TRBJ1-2	CATSDPGTGAPNYGYTF	TGTGCCACCAGTGACCCAGGGACAGGGGCGCCCAACTATGGCTACACCTTC
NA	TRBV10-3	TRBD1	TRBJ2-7	CAISGRGTGVTSYEQYF	TGTGCCATCAGTGGCCGGGGGACAGGGGTGACCTCCTACGAGCAGTACTTC
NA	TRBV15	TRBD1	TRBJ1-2	CATSSKSGQLFPNYGYTF	TGTGCCACCAGCTCAAAATCGGGACAGTTGTTTCCAAACTATGGCTACACCTTC
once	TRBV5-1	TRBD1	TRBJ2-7	CASSPRQGSSYEQYF	TGCGCCAGCAGCCCCAGACAGGGGAGCTCCTACGAGCAGTACTTC
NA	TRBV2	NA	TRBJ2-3	CASSDPRVSLFTDTQYF	TGTGCCAGCAGCGACCCTCGGGTCAGCCTTTTCACAGATACGCAGTATTTT
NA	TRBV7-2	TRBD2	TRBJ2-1	CASILSGGPYNEQFF	TGTGCCAGCATTCTGTCGGGAGGCCCCTACAATGAGCAGTTCTTC
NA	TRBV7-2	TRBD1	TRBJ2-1	CASSPRDRGYNEQFF	TGTGCCAGCAGCCCCCGGGACAGGGGATACAATGAGCAGTTCTTC
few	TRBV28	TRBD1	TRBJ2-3	CASSRTLQGAFTDTQYF	TGTGCCAGCAGTCGAACCCTACAGGGGGCTTTCACAGATACGCAGTATTTT
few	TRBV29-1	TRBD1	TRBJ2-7	CSVSWTGNEQYF	TGCAGCGTCTCCTGGACAGGGAACGAGCAGTACTTC
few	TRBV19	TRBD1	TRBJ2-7	CASSTSGTGFEQYF	TGTGCCAGTAGTACCTCCGGGACAGGGTTCGAGCAGTACTTC
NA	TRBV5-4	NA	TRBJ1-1	CASSHMARADTEAFF	TGTGCCAGCAGCCACATGGCCAGGGCGGACACTGAAGCTTTCTTT
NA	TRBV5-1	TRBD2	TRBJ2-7	CASSSGLAGVGLREQYF	TGCGCCAGCAGCTCGGGACTAGCGGGAGTTGGGTTACGCGAGCAGTACTTC
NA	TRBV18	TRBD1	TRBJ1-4	CASSEQGTEKLFF	TGTGCCAGCTCAGAACAGGGGACTGAAAAACTGTTTTTT
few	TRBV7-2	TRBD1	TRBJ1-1	CASSLGPGTGTEAFF	TGTGCCAGCAGCTTAGGGCCCGGGACAGGGACTGAAGCTTTCTTT
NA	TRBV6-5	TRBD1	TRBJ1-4	CASRRRTGKEKLFF	TGTGCCAGCAGGCGTCGGACAGGGAAAGAAAAACTGTTTTTT
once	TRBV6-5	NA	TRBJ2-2	CASSFQGANTGELFF	TGTGCCAGCAGTTTTCAGGGTGCGAACACCGGGGAGCTGTTTTTT
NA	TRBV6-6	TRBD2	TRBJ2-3	CALRGGGKGDTQYF	TGTGCCCTAAGAGGCGGGGGGAAAGGAGATACGCAGTATTTT
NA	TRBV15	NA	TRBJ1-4	CATKQRGATNEKLFF	TGTGCCACAAAACAAAGGGGTGCAACTAATGAAAAACTGTTTTTT
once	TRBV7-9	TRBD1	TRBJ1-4	CASSFSDRGQVANEKLFF	TGTGCCAGCAGCTTTTCAGACAGGGGGCAAGTTGCTAATGAAAAACTGTTTTTT
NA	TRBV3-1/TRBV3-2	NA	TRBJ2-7	CASSQDRGEQYF	TGTGCCAGCAGCCAAGATCGGGGCGAGCAGTACTTC